This TCR beta chain was captured in a study of blood T cell repertoires in COVID-19. This table comes from immunoSEQ multiplex PCR, and its TCRdb copy is limited to in-frame clones, with some not included. The sample has some 180,000 clones, approximately 79% seen once. The germline V gene has CDR1 DFQATT and CDR2 SNEGSKA (reference sequence). The CDR3 runs to 11 residues. Trimming cost V 4 bases and J 7 bases, with 10 bases left between them. The cohort comprised adults aged 18 to 89 years residing in 20 to 25 US areas. The sequence was collected from a woman in her sixties with acute COVID-19. The rearrangement links TRBV20-1 to TRBJ1-2; tentative D call: TRBD1 (6 bases). Sequenced: PBMCs or T cells enriched from blood (not recorded which). The CDR3 nucleotides are TGCAGTGCTATAGTGGGGGCTGGCTACACCTTC. This sequence encodes CSAIVGAGYTF.